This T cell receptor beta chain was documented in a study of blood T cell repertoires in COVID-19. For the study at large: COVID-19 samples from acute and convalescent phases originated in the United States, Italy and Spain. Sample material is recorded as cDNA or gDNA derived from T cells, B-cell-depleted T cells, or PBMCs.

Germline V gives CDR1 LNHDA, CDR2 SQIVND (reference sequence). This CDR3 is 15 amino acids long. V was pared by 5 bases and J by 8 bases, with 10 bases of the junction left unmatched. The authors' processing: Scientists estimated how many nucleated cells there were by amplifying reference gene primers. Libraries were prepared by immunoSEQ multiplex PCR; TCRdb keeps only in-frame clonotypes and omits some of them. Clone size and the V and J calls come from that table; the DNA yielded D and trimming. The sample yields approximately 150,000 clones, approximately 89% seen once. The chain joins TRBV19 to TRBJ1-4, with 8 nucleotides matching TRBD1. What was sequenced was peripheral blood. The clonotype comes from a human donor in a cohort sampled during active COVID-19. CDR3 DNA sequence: TGTGCCAGTAGTCCCCGAGGCAGGGGGCAGGAAAAACTGTTTTTT. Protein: CASSPRGRGQEKLFF.